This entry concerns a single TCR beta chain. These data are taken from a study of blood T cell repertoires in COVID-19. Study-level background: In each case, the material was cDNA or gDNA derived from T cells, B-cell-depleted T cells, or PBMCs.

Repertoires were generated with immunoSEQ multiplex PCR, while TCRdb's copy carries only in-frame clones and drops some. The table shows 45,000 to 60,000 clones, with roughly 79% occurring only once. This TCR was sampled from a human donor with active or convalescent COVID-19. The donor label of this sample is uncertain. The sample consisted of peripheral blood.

In nucleotides, the CDR3 is TGTGCCATCAGTGAGGCTAGCGCACCCTACGAGCAGTACTTC. Translated: CAISEASAPYEQYF. The genes are TRBV10-3 and TRBJ2-7; D is perhaps TRBD2 (6 bases). The CDR3 has 14 residues. Per germline, CDR1 ENHRY and CDR2 SYGVKD. The V gene lost 2 bases and the J gene lost 2 bases, with 10 bases spanning the gap.